A selection of T cell receptor beta chains follows, all from one sample in a study of blood T cell repertoires in COVID-19. Sequencing was performed with immunoSEQ multiplex PCR; in TCRdb, only in-frame clones are kept and a portion is missing. The profile shows approximately 90,000 clones, roughly 90% of them singletons. Sequenced input: peripheral blood. The receptors were sampled from a woman older than 75 with acute or convalescent COVID-19. Both conserved end residues are part of each CDR3. The D gene is left open where the match is weak. Part of the rows lack a size; the others show once, few, many or a class for expanded clones.

>TRBJ1-2|-|TRBV2|-
CASSEAVRQPYGYTF
TGTGCCAGCAGTGAAGCAGTGAGACAACCATATGGCTACACCTTC
>TRBJ1-1|-|TRBV5-1|TRBD1
CASAEQGGTEAFF
TGCGCCAGCGCAGAACAGGGGGGGACTGAAGCTTTCTTT
>TRBJ1-1|-|TRBV7-2|-
CASSVQGGEAFF
TGTGCCAGCAGCGTACAGGGTGGCGAAGCTTTCTTT
>TRBJ2-5|once|TRBV24-1|-
CATSESGEVGTQYF
TGTGCCACCAGTGAGTCTGGGGAGGTAGGGACCCAGTACTTC
>TRBJ2-7|-|TRBV5-4|-
CASSFQAPRLGAGEQYF
TGTGCCAGCAGCTTCCAGGCTCCCCGACTTGGGGCGGGGGAGCAGTACTTC
>TRBJ2-5|-|TRBV10-3|-
CAISLFGQKQETQYF
TGTGCCATCAGCCTGTTCGGACAGAAACAAGAGACCCAGTACTTC
>TRBJ2-2|-|TRBV5-6|-
CASSLWRGPGELFF
TGTGCCAGCAGCTTGTGGAGGGGGCCCGGGGAGCTGTTTTTT
>TRBJ2-3|-|TRBV6-5|-
CASKNRGTDTQYF
TGTGCCAGCAAAAACAGGGGCACAGATACGCAGTATTTT
>TRBJ1-6|once|TRBV6-5|-
CASSYLVGASLHF
TGTGCCAGCAGTTACCTCGTAGGGGCTTCCCTCCACTTT
>TRBJ2-7|-|TRBV18|-
CASSPFRGEQYF
TGTGCCAGCTCACCATTCCGGGGCGAGCAGTACTTC
>TRBJ1-1|-|TRBV28|TRBD1
CASSLMTGGMNTEAFF
TGTGCCAGCAGTTTGATGACAGGGGGCATGAACACTGAAGCTTTCTTT
>TRBJ2-5|-|TRBV3-1/TRBV3-2|TRBD2
CASSQGPQRGAKETQYF
TGTGCCAGCAGCCAAGGTCCCCAGCGGGGAGCTAAAGAGACCCAGTACTTC
>TRBJ2-5|-|TRBV5-1|TRBD1
CASSPTGTEGQETQYF
TGCGCCAGCAGCCCCACCGGGACAGAAGGCCAAGAGACCCAGTACTTC
>TRBJ2-5|-|TRBV7-6|-
CASSLVVARQETQYF
TGTGCCAGCAGCTTAGTGGTAGCCAGACAAGAGACCCAGTACTTC
>TRBJ2-3|-|TRBV28|-
CASSFNPRAVSSTDTQYF
TGTGCCAGCAGTTTTAACCCCAGGGCAGTGTCTAGCACAGATACGCAGTATTTT
>TRBJ2-6|-|TRBV28|TRBD1
CASSPWTGGLSGANVLTF
TGTGCCAGCAGTCCTTGGACAGGGGGGTTGTCTGGGGCCAACGTCCTGACTTTC
>TRBJ2-7|-|TRBV21-1|-
CASSPGQGAQGQYF
TGTGCCAGCAGTCCGGGACAGGGGGCGCAGGGGCAGTACTTC
>TRBJ2-1|once|TRBV10-1|TRBD1
CASSRDRLYNEQFF
TGCGCCAGCAGTCGGGACAGACTATACAATGAGCAGTTCTTC
>TRBJ1-4|-|TRBV7-6|-
CASSHPGLGGEETNEKLFF
TGTGCCAGCAGCCACCCCGGGTTGGGAGGGGAAGAAACTAATGAAAAACTGTTTTTT
>TRBJ2-3|-|TRBV10-3|-
CAISETSDTQYF
TGTGCCATCAGTGAAACATCGGATACGCAGTATTTT
>TRBJ1-1|-|TRBV7-3|-
CASSLDMNTEAFF
TGTGCCAGCAGCTTGGACATGAACACTGAAGCTTTCTTT
>TRBJ2-1|-|TRBV9|TRBD2
CASSVTGTSDNEQFF
TGTGCCAGCAGCGTTACCGGGACTAGCGACAATGAGCAGTTCTTC
>TRBJ2-7|few|TRBV5-1|-
CASSLRGVSYEQYF
TGCGCCAGCAGCTTGAGGGGCGTCTCCTACGAGCAGTACTTC
>TRBJ2-3|-|TRBV5-1|TRBD2
CASSRPGLAGGPDTQYF
TGCGCCAGCAGTCGTCCGGGACTAGCGGGGGGGCCAGATACGCAGTATTTT
>TRBJ2-3|-|TRBV9|-
CASSVAPAGITDTQYF
TGTGCCAGCAGCGTAGCCCCAGCGGGCATCACAGATACGCAGTATTTT
>TRBJ2-7|-|TRBV6-5|-
CASSALPRHYEQYF
TGTGCCAGCAGCGCCCTTCCGCGCCACTACGAGCAGTACTTC
>TRBJ2-2|once|TRBV6-5|-
CASSPKSGELFF
TGTGCCAGCAGTCCTAAGAGCGGGGAGCTGTTTTTT
>TRBJ1-2|-|TRBV30|-
CAWSADRDYGYTF
TGTGCCTGGAGTGCAGACAGAGACTATGGCTACACCTTC
>TRBJ1-2|-|TRBV5-1|-
CASSLNPGFGYTF
TGCGCCAGCAGCTTGAATCCGGGATTTGGCTACACCTTC
>TRBJ1-3|-|TRBV21-1|-
CASSKEKGFENTIYF
TGTGCCAGCAGCAAAGAGAAGGGGTTTGAAAACACCATATATTTT
>TRBJ2-3|-|TRBV11-2|-
CASSLDHGGDTQYF
TGTGCCAGCAGCTTAGATCACGGCGGAGATACGCAGTATTTT
>TRBJ1-2|-|TRBV20-1|-
CSASARQTANYGYTF
TGCAGTGCTAGTGCTAGACAGACAGCTAACTATGGCTACACCTTC
>TRBJ2-7|-|TRBV10-1|TRBD1
CASSPGQGGPYEQYF
TGCGCCAGCAGTCCAGGACAGGGTGGGCCCTACGAGCAGTACTTC
>TRBJ2-3|few|TRBV2|-
CASSERGSTDTQYF
TGTGCCAGCAGTGAAAGGGGATCCACAGATACGCAGTATTTT
>TRBJ1-1|-|TRBV11-2|TRBD1
CASSPTGGKTEAFF
TGTGCCAGCAGTCCGACAGGGGGCAAAACTGAAGCTTTCTTT
>TRBJ2-7|-|TRBV9|-
CASSVAPGLYEQYF
TGTGCCAGCAGCGTAGCTCCTGGGCTCTACGAGCAGTACTTC
>TRBJ1-2|-|TRBV11-2|-
CASSLAGGMSGYTF
TGTGCCAGCAGCTTAGCTGGGGGCATGAGCGGCTACACCTTC
>TRBJ1-1|few|TRBV7-3|-
CASSFRQDTEAFF
TGTGCCAGCAGCTTCCGACAGGACACTGAAGCTTTCTTT
>TRBJ1-5|-|TRBV3-1/TRBV3-2|-
CASSQTTGVRMAQHF
TGTGCCAGCAGCCAAACGACAGGAGTCAGGATGGCCCAGCATTTT
>TRBJ2-7|-|TRBV18|TRBD1
CASSLGQGSSYEQYF
TGTGCCAGCTCACTAGGACAGGGTAGTTCCTACGAGCAGTACTTC
>TRBJ2-3|-|TRBV11-3|-
CASSLAEGRGTDTQYF
TGTGCCAGCAGCTTAGCGGAGGGTAGGGGCACAGATACGCAGTATTTT
>TRBJ2-1|-|TRBV5-4|-
CASSLSGGVGSYNEQFF
TGTGCCAGCAGCCTATCCGGAGGGGTAGGCTCCTACAATGAGCAGTTCTTC
>TRBJ2-7|-|TRBV2|TRBD2
CASSRGVRSGGSYEQYF
TGTGCCAGCAGTCGAGGGGTCCGTAGCGGGGGTTCCTACGAGCAGTACTTC
>TRBJ1-1|-|TRBV6-2/TRBV6-3|-
CASSYPTVNTEAFF
TGTGCCAGCAGTTACCCGACAGTTAACACTGAAGCTTTCTTT
>TRBJ2-7|-|TRBV11-3|TRBD1
CASSSGQTHYEQYF
TGTGCCAGCAGCTCGGGACAGACCCACTACGAGCAGTACTTC
>TRBJ2-1|-|TRBV5-1|TRBD2
CASSGIAGGPSEQFF
TGCGCCAGCAGCGGTATAGCGGGGGGGCCTAGTGAGCAGTTCTTC
>TRBJ1-2|-|TRBV2|TRBD1
CASSATGTVFYGYTF
TGTGCCAGCAGCGCTACCGGGACAGTCTTCTATGGCTACACCTTC
>TRBJ1-3|-|TRBV3-1/TRBV3-2|TRBD1
CASSPGQGKRSGNTIYF
TGTGCCAGCAGCCCCGGACAGGGGAAGAGGAGTGGAAACACCATATATTTT
>TRBJ1-1|-|TRBV19|-
CASSRRGLKNTEAFF
TGTGCCAGTAGTAGGCGGGGGCTAAAGAACACTGAAGCTTTCTTT